A few counts support the clone carrying this TCR beta chain. Antigen unknown. Sample time point: newly diagnosed GD, antithyroid drugs for less than 3 months. The TCR library used RNA extracted from PBMCs. This entry is derived from a study of regulatory T cells in long-lasting Graves disease. Study results and limitations: The TCR repertoire of persistent Graves' patients was less diverse than that of newly diagnosed ones.

Arm-PCR with iRepertoire HTBI primers amplified the CDR3 regions for these TCR beta libraries. TCRdb reanalysed the multiplex PCR reads using MiXCR and keeps one entry per CDR3 protein. The sample has around 250,000 distinct CDR3 sequences; about 20% are singletons. The CDR3 extends over 15 amino acids. Trimming cost V 0 bases and J 4 bases; bases outside gene matches: 2. Germline CDR1 SGDLS, CDR2 YYNGEE. The same specimen was also included in a second study, on T cells in Graves' hyperthyroidism and ophthalmopathy. As that report states: An initial round of RT-PCR targeting the TCR CDR3 relied on the HTBI primer set.

Specimen: peripheral blood mononuclear cells (PBMCs), collected at new diagnosis, from a patient treated with antithyroid drugs. The V gene is TRBV9, the J gene TRBJ2-5; TRBD2 agrees at 11 bases. The clonotype originates from a woman under 40 with Graves disease. Here the CDR3 DNA reads TGTGCCAGCAGCGTAGCAGGACTAGCGGGAGAGACCCAGTACTTC. Encoded protein: CASSVAGLAGETQYF. Together with reference TRBV9 and TRBJ2-5, the CDR3 gives the full variable domain: DSGVTQTPKHLITATGQRVTLRCSPRSGDLSVYWYQQSLDQGLQFLIQYYNGEERAKGNILERFSAQQFPDLHSELNLSSLELGDSALYFCASSVAGLAGETQYFGPGTRLLVL.